The clone carrying this T cell receptor (beta chain) has ten or more counts. Regarding time point: newly diagnosed GD, antithyroid drugs for less than 3 months. From PBMCs, RNA was extracted and then used to make the TCR library. An endocrinology department in Xi'an, China, recruited the patients. This entry belongs to a study of regulatory T cells in long-lasting Graves disease. In germline, CDR1 is GTSNPN, CDR2 SVGIG (reference sequence). The CDR3 is 14 residues long. V lost 4 bases and J lost 5, with 17 bases in between. With iRepertoire HTBI primers and Arm-PCR of CDR3 regions, TCR beta libraries were built. Via MiXCR, TCRdb re-called the multiplex PCR reads, giving one row per CDR3 protein. The table shows hundreds of thousands of distinct CDR3 sequences, with roughly a sixth occurring only once. This sample also belongs to another study, concerning T cells in Graves' hyperthyroidism and ophthalmopathy.

The TCR was taken from a man in his forties or fifties with Graves disease. Specimen: peripheral blood mononuclear cells (PBMCs), collected at new diagnosis, from a patient treated with antithyroid drugs. The chain combines TRBV30 with TRBJ1-1, with D unclear. CDR3 amino acids: CAWTRWLSGTEAFF. The CDR3 DNA reads TGTGCCTGGACTAGATGGTTGTCCGGGACTGAAGCTTTCTTT.